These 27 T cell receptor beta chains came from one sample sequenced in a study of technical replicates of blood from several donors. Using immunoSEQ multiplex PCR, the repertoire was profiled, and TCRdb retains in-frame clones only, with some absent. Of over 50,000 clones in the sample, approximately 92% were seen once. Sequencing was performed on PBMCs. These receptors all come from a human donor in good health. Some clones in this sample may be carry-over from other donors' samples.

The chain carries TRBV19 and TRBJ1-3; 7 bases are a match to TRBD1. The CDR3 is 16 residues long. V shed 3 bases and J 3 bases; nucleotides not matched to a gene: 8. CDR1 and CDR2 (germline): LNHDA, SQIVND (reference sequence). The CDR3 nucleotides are TGTGCCAGTAGTATCAACAGGGGAATATTTGGAAACACCATATATTTT. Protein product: CASSINRGIFGNTIYF.

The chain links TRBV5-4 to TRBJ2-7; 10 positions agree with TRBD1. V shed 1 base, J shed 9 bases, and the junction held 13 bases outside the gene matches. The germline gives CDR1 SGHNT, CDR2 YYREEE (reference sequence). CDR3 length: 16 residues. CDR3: CASSLFSGTGAPGQYF. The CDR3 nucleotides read TGTGCCAGCAGCTTGTTCAGTGGGACAGGGGCCCCCGGGCAGTACTTC.

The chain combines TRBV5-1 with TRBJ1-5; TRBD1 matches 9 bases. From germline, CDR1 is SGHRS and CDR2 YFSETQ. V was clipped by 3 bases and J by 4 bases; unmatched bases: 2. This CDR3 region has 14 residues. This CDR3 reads CASSYGTGNQPQHF. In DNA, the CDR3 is TGCGCCAGCAGCTACGGGACAGGGAATCAGCCCCAGCATTTT.

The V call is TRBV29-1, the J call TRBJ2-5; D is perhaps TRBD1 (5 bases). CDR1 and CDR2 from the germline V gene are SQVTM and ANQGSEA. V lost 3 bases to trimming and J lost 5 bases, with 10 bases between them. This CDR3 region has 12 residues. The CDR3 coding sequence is TGCAGCGTTGACAGGGTGGGCGAGACCCAGTACTTC. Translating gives CSVDRVGETQYF.

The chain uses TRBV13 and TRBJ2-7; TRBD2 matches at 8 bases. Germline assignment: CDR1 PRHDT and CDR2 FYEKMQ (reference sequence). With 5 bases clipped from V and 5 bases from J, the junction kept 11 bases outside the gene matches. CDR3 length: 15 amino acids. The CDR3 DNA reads TGTGCCAGCAGCACCAAGCTAGCGGGCGTTGACGAGCAGTACTTC. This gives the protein CASSTKLAGVDEQYF.

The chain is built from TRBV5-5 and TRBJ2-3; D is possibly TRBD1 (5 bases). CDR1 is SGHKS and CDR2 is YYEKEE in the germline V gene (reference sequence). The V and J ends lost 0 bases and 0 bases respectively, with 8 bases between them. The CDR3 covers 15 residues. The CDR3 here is CASSLEWGSTDTQYF. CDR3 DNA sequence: TGTGCCAGCAGCTTGGAATGGGGCAGCACAGATACGCAGTATTTT.

In nucleotides, the CDR3 is TGTGCCACCAGGACAGCCCGCACAGATACGCAGTATTTT. Protein product: CATRTARTDTQYF. The chain links TRBV19 to TRBJ2-3; TRBD1 is a possible D gene (6 bases). CDR1 is LNHDA, CDR2 SQIVND, per germline (reference sequence). CDR3 length: 13 amino acids. Trimming pared 10 bases from V and 1 base from J, leaving 12 bases between.

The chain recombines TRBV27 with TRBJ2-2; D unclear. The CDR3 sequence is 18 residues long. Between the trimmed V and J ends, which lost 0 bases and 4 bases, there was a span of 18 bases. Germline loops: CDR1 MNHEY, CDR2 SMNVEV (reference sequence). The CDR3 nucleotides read TGTGCCAGCAGTTTATCTTATCTGCTTAGCCCGAGCACCGGGGAGCTGTTTTTT. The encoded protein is CASSLSYLLSPSTGELFF.

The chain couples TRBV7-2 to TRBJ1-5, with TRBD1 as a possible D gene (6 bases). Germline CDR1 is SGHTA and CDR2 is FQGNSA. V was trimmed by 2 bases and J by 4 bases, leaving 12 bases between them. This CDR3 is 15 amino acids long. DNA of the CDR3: TGTGCCAGCAGCTTACAGGGGAACTTAAATCAGCCCCAGCATTTT. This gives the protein CASSLQGNLNQPQHF.

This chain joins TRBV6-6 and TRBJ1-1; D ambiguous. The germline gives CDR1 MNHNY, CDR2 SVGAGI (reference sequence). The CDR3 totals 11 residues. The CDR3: CAHGGDTEAFF. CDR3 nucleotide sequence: TGTGCACACGGCGGGGACACTGAAGCTTTCTTT.

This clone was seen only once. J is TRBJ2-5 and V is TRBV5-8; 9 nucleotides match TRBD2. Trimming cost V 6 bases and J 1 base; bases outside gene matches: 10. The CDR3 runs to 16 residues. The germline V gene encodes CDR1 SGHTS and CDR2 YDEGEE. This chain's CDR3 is CASTFTGTSRQETQYF. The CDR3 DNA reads TGTGCCAGCACCTTTACTGGGACTAGCCGCCAAGAGACCCAGTACTTC.

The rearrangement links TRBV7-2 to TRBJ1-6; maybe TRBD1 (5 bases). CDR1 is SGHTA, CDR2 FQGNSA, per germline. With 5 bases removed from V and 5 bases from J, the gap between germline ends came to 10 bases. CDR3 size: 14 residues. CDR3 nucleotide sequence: TGTGCCAGCAGCGTGACGGGGGATAATTCACCCCTCCACTTT. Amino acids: CASSVTGDNSPLHF.

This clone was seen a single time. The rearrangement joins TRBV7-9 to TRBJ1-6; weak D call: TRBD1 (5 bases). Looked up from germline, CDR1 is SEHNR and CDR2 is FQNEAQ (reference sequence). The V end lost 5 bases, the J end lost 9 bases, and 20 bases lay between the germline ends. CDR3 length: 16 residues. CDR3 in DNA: TGTGCCAGCAGCCCCGACAGCCCAATGGGTGGTTCACCCCTCCACTTT. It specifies CASSPDSPMGGSPLHF.

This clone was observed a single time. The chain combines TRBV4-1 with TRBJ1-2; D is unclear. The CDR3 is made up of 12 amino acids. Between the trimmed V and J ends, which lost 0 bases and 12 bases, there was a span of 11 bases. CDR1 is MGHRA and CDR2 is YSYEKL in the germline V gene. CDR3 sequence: CASSQDGLSHTF. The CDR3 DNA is TGCGCCAGCAGCCAAGACGGACTTAGCCACACCTTC.

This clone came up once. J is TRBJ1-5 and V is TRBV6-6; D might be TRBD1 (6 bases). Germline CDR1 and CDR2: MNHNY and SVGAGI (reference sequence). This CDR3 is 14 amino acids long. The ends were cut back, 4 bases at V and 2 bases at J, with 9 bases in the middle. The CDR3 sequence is CASSLGQGNQPQHF. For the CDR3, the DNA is TGTGCCAGCAGTTTGGGACAAGGCAATCAGCCCCAGCATTTT.

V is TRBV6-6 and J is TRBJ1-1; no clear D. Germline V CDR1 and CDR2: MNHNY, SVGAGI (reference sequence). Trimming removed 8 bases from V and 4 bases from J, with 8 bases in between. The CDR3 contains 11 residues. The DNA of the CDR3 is TGTGCCAGCCTACGAGGCACTGAAGCTTTCTTT. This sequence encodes CASLRGTEAFF.

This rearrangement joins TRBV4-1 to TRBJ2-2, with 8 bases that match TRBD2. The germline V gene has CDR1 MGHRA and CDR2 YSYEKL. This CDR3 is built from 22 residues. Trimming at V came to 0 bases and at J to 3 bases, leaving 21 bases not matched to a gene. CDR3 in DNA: TGCGCCAGCAGCCAAGAACCGACTTTGCGCGGGTTCGCGGGGGGAGACACCGGGGAGCTGTTTTTT. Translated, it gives CASSQEPTLRGFAGGDTGELFF.

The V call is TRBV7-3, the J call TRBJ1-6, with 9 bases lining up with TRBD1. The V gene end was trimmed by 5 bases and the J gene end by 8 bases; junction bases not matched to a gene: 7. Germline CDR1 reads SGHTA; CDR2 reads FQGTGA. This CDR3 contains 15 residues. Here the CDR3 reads CASSGGTGRDSPLHF. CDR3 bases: TGTGCCAGCAGCGGAGGGACAGGGAGGGATTCACCCCTCCACTTT.

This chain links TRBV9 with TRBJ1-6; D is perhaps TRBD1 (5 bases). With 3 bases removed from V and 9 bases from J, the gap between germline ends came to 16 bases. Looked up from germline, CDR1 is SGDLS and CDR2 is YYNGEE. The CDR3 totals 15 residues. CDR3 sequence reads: CASSAAGREGSPLHF. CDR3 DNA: TGTGCCAGCAGCGCGGCGGGGCGAGAGGGTTCACCCCTCCACTTT.

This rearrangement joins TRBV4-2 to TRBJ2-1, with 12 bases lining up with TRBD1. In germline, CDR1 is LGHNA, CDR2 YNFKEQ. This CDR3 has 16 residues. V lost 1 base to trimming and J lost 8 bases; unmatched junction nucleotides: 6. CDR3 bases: TGTGCCAGCAGCCAAGGGGGGACAGGGGGCGAGGATGAGCAGTTCTTC. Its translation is CASSQGGTGGEDEQFF.

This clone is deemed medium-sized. CDR3 in amino acids: CASSQDTSGSYEQYF. CDR3 coding DNA: TGTGCCAGCAGCCAAGATACTAGCGGGAGTTACGAGCAGTACTTC. This chain uses TRBV4-2 with TRBJ2-7, with 11 bases matching TRBD2. The trim removed 0 bases at V and 4 bases at J, leaving 2 bases unmatched. This CDR3 comprises 15 residues. Germline V lookup: CDR1 LGHNA, CDR2 YNFKEQ.

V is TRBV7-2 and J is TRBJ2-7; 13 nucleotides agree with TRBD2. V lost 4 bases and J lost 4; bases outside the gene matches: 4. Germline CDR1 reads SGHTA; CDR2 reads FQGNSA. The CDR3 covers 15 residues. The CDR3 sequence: CASSYRTSGGYEQYF. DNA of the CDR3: TGTGCCAGCAGCTACCGGACTAGCGGGGGTTACGAGCAGTACTTC.

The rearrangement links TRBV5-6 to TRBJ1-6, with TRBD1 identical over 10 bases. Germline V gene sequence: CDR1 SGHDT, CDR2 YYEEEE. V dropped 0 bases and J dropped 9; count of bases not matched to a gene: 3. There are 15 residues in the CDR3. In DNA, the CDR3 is TGTGCCAGCAGCTTGGCTGGGACAGGGGTTTCACCCCTCCACTTT. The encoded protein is CASSLAGTGVSPLHF.

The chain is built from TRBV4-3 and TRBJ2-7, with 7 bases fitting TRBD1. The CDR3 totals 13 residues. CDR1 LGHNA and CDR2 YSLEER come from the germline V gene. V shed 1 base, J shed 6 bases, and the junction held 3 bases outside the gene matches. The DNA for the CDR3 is TGCGCCAGCAGCCAAGCAACAGGGGTCGAGCAGTACTTC. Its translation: CASSQATGVEQYF.

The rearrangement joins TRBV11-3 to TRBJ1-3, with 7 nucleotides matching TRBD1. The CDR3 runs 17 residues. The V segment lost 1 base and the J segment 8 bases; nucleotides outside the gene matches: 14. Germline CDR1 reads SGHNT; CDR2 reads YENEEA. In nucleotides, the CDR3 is TGTGCCAGCAGCTTAGGGGAACCCGGACAGGCAGCGGACACCATATATTTT. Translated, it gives CASSLGEPGQAADTIYF. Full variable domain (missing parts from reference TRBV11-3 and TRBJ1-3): EAGVVQSPRYKIIEKKQPVAFWCNPISGHNTLYWYLQNLGQGPELLIRYENEEAVDDSQLPKDRFSAERLKGVDSTLKIQPAELGDSAVYLCASSLGEPGQAADTIYFGEGSWLTVV.

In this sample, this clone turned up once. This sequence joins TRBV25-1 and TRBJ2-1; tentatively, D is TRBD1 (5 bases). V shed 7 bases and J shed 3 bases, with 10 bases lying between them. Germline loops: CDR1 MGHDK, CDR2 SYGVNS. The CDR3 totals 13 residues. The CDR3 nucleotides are TGTGCCAGCACAACAGGTATCTACAATGAGCAGTTCTTC. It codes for CASTTGIYNEQFF.

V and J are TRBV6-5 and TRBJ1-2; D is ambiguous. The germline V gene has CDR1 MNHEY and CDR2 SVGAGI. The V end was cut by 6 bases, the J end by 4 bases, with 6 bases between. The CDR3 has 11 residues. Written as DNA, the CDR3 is TGTGCCAGCAGCCGGGGCTATGGCTACACCTTC. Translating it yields CASSRGYGYTF.